This paragraph reports one TCR beta chain. Its antigen is currently not known. Base qualities are not at hand, and no much larger clone is one base apart. The sample carries other DNA sequences with the same CDR3. This sample is drawn from a study of OX40 agonist ivuxolimab in advanced cancers. Notes on the research overall: Ivuxolimab was an agonistic, fully human IgG2 monoclonal antibody directed against OX40 (CD134), a costimulatory receptor. Intravenous ivuxolimab was administered to patients every 2 weeks at six dose levels: 0.01, 0.1, 0.3, 1.5, 3 and 10 mg/kg. Of the 50 or so patients in dose escalation, around 19 had hepatocellular carcinoma, about 15 had melanoma, 9 had renal cell carcinoma and 9 had head and neck cancer. The dose-escalation cohort was approximately 83% male with a mean age of 60 years, ranging from roughly 20 to 80. Prior anti-PD-1, anti-PD-L1 or anti-CTLA-4 therapy was permitted, and checkpoint inhibitors had been received by about two fifths of dose-escalation patients. Partial responses occurred in three dose-escalation patients, of whom one had hepatocellular carcinoma and two had cutaneous melanoma. Peripheral TCRbeta sequencing aimed to test whether ivuxolimab altered TCR sequence diversity and caused clonal T-cell expansion. The paper describes the monotherapy dose-escalation part (N of about 57 patients) of the phase I trial of ivuxolimab. The study at large found these results: The antigen specificity of the clonally expanded peripheral T cells was not determined. Low levels of normalized T-cell clonal expansion were also seen in some patients who did not respond. In the 0.1-3.0 mg/kg groups, partial responders were among the patients with the lowest normalized peripheral clonal expansion, particularly in CD8+ T cells. After ivuxolimab, expanded clones were on average more numerous among CD8+ T cells than among CD4+ T cells. At doses from 0.1 to 3.0 mg/kg, clonal expansion was seen in both CD4+ and CD8+ blood T cells between baseline and week 6.

Genomic DNA was isolated from the sorted cells so that the TCRbeta CDR3 region could be sequenced. The immunoSEQ Assay was used for sequencing of TCRbeta CDR3 regions. The source is immuneACCESS, and TCRdb retained only in-frame sequences with V and J called. Part of the clones is not carried over; for the studies checked, unresolved V genes explain less than half of this, and the remainder is unexplained. The sample table shows 60,000 or so clones, and about 79% are seen once. The ten biggest clones cover about 2.4% of the sample. The trial excluded patients who had a history of autoimmune disease or were on systemic immunosuppression. Peripheral blood for TCR sequencing was collected from all dose cohorts at baseline, on cycle 4 day 1, and on cycle 7 day 1. Samples came from an open-label, multicenter, first-in-human phase I dose-escalation trial of ivuxolimab. Adults with locally advanced or metastatic melanoma, renal cell carcinoma, hepatocellular carcinoma or head and neck squamous cell carcinoma were enrolled in the trial. CD4+ and CD8+ T cells were sorted separately from peripheral blood before TCR sequencing.

The CDR3, cysteine through phenylalanine, is 12 amino acids long. Only the CDR3 region is kept as DNA, spanning 36 bases read in frame from base 1. V loses 1 base, J loses 3 bases, and the germline ends lie 5 bases apart. Looking up the germline V gene (reference sequence) yields CDR1 SGHNT and CDR2 YYREEE. The sample in question was CD4+ or CD8+ T cells sorted from blood, obtained in a trial of the OX40 agonist ivuxolimab. The TCR comes from an adult with an advanced solid tumor such as melanoma, head and neck, liver or kidney cancer. The chain employs TRBV5-4 and TRBJ2-7; a confident D gene designation cannot be given. CDR3 region: CASSLPGYEQYF. In nucleotide form, the sequence is TGTGCCAGCAGCTTGCCCGGCTACGAGCAGTACTTC.